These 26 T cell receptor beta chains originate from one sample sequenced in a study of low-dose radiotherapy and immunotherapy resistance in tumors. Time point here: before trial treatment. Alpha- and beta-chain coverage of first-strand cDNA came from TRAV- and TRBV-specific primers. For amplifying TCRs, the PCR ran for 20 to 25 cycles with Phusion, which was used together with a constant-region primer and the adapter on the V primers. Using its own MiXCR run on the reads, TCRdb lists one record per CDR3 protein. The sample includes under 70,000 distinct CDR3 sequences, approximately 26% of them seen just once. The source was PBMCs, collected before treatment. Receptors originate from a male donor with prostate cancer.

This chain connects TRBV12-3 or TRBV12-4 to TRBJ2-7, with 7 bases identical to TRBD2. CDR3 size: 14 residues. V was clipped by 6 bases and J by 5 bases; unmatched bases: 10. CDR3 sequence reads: CASSLGGGGNEQYF. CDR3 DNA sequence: TGTGCCAGCAGCCTCGGCGGGGGAGGGAACGAGCAGTACTTC.

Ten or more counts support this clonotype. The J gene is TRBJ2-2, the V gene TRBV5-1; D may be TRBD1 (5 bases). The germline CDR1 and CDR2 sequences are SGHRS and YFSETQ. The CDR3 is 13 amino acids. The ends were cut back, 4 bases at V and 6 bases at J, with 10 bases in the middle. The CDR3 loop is CASSGTGSGELFF. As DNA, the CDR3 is TGCGCCAGCAGCGGTACAGGATCCGGGGAGCTGTTTTTT. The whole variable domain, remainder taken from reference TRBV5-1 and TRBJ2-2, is KAGVTQTPRYLIKTRGQQVTLSCSPISGHRSVSWYQQTPGQGLQFLFEYFSETQRNKGNFPGRFSGRQFSNSRSEMNVSTLELGDSALYLCASSGTGSGELFFGEGSRLTVL.

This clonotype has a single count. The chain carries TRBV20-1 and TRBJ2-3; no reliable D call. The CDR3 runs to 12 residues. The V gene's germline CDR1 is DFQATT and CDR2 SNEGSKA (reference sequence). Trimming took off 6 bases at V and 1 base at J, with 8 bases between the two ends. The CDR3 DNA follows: TGCAGTGCCGCCGCGGGCACAGATACGCAGTATTTT. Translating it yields CSAAAGTDTQYF.

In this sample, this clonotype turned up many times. The CDR3 loop is CASRLAGPYNEQFF. The CDR3 coding sequence is TGTGCCAGCAGACTAGCGGGACCTTACAATGAGCAGTTCTTC. The rearrangement joins TRBV28 to TRBJ2-1, with 10 nucleotides matching TRBD2. Per the germline V gene, CDR1 is MDHEN and CDR2 is SYDVKM. The J segment lost 4 bases and the V segment lost 6 bases, leaving 3 bases of the junction unmatched. The CDR3 spans 14 residues.

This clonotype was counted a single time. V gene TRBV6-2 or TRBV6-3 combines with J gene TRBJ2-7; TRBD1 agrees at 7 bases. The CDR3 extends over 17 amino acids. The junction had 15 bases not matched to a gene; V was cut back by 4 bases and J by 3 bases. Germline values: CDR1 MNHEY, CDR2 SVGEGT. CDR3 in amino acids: CASSLFMRTGVVYEQYF. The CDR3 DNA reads TGTGCCAGCAGTTTATTCATGAGGACAGGTGTTGTCTACGAGCAGTACTTC.

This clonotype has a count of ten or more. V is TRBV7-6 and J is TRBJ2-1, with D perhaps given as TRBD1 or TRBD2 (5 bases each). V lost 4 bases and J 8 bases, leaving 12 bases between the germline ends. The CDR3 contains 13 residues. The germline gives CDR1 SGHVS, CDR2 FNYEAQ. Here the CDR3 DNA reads TGTGCCAGCAGCTCCTCCCGAGGGGATGAGCAGTTCTTC. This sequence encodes CASSSSRGDEQFF.

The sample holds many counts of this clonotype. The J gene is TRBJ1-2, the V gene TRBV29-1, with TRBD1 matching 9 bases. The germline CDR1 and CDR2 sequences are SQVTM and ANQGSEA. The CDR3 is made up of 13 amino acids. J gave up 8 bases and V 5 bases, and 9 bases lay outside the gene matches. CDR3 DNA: TGCAGCGTTACCACAGGGGGCGCCCTGGGCTACACCTTC. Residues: CSVTTGGALGYTF.

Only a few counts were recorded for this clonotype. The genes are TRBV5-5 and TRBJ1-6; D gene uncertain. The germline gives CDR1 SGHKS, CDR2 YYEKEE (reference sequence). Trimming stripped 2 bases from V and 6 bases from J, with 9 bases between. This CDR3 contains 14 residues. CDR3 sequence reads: CASSFPGLNSPLHF. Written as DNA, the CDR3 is TGTGCCAGCAGCTTTCCCGGACTTAATTCACCCCTCCACTTT.

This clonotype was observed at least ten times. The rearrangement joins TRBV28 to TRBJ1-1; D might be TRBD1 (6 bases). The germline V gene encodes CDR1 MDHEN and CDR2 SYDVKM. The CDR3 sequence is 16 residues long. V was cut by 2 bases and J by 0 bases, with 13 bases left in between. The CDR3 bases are TGTGCCAGCAGTTTAAGGACAGAGATGATGAACACTGAAGCTTTCTTT. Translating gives CASSLRTEMMNTEAFF.

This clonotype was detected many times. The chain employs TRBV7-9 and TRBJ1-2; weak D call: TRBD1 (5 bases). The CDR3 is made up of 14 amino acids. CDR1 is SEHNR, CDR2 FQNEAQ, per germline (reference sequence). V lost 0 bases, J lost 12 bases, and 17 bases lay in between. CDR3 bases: TGTGCCAGCAGCTTAGCGATAGGGGCAGCTGTTCACACCTTC. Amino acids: CASSLAIGAAVHTF. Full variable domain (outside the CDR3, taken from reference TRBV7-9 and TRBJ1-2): DTGVSQNPRHKITKRGQNVTFRCDPISEHNRLYWYRQTLGQGPEFLTYFQNEAQLEKSRLLSDRFSAERPKGSFSTLEIQRTEQGDSAMYLCASSLAIGAAVHTFGSGTRLTVV.

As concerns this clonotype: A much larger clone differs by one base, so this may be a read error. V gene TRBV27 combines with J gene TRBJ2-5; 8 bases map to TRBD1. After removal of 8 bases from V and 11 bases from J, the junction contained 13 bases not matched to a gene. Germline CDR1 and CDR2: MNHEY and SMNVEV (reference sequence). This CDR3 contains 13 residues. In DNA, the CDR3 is TGTGCCAGCCGCGGACAGGGCTACAATGAGCAGTACTTC. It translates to CASRGQGYNEQYF.

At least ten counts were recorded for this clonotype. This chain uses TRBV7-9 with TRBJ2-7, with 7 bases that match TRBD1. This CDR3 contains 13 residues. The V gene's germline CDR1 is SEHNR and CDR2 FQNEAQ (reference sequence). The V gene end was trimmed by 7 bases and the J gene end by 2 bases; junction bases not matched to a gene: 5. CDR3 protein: CASTLGTAYEQYF. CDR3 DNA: TGTGCCAGCACCCTAGGGACAGCCTACGAGCAGTACTTC. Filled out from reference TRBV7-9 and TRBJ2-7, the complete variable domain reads DTGVSQNPRHKITKRGQNVTFRCDPISEHNRLYWYRQTLGQGPEFLTYFQNEAQLEKSRLLSDRFSAERPKGSFSTLEIQRTEQGDSAMYLCASTLGTAYEQYFGPGTRLTVT.

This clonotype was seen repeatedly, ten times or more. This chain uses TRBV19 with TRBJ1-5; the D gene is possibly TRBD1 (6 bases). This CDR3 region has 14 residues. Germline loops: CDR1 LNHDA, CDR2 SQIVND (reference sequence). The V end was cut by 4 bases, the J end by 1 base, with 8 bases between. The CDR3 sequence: CASSRTASNQPQHF. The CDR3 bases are TGTGCCAGTAGTAGGACAGCGAGCAATCAGCCCCAGCATTTT.

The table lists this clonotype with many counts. The CDR3 DNA reads as TGTGCCTGGAGTGTAAGGCAGGGGGCATGGGAGACCCAGTACTTC. As protein: CAWSVRQGAWETQYF. The J gene is TRBJ2-5, the V gene TRBV30; TRBD1 aligns across 8 bases. This CDR3 has 15 amino acids. Germline CDR1 is GTSNPN and CDR2 is SVGIG (reference sequence). V was pared by 0 bases and J by 5 bases, with 8 bases of the junction left unmatched.

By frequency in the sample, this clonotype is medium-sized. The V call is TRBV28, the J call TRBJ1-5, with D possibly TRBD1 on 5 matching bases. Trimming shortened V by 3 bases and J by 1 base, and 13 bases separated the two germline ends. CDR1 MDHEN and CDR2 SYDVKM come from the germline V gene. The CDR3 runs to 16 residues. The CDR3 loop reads CASSLNSRGSNQPQHF. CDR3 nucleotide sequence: TGTGCCAGCAGTTTGAACTCTAGGGGCAGCAATCAGCCCCAGCATTTT.

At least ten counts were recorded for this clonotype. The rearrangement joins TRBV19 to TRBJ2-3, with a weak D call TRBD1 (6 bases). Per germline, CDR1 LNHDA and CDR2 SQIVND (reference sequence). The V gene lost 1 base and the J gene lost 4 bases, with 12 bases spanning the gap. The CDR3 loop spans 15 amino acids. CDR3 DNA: TGTGCCAGTAGTATAGCAGGGGCCGGCGCAGATACGCAGTATTTT. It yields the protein CASSIAGAGADTQYF.

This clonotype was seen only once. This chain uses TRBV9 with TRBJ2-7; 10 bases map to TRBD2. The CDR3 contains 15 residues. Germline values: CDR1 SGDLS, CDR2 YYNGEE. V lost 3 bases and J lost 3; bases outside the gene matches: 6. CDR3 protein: CASSAGTSEHYEQYF. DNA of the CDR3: TGTGCCAGCAGCGCCGGGACTAGCGAGCACTACGAGCAGTACTTC.

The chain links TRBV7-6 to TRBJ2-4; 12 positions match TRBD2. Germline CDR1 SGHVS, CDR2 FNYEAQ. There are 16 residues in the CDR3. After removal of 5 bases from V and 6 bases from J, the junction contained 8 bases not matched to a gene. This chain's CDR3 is CASSRLAGVQGNIQYF. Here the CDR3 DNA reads TGTGCCAGCAGCCGACTAGCGGGAGTACAGGGAAACATTCAGTACTTC. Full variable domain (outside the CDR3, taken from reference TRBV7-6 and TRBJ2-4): GAGVSQSPRYKVTKRGQDVALRCDPISGHVSLYWYRQALGQGPEFLTYFNYEAQQDKSGLPNDRFSAERPEGSISTLTIQRTEQRDSAMYRCASSRLAGVQGNIQYFGAGTRLSVL.

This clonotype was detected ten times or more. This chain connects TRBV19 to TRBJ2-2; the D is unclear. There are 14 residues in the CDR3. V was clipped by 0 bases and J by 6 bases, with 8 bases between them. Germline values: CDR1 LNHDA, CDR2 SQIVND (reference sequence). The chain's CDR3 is CASSIDRTPGELFF. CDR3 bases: TGTGCCAGTAGTATAGACCGAACCCCCGGGGAGCTGTTTTTT.

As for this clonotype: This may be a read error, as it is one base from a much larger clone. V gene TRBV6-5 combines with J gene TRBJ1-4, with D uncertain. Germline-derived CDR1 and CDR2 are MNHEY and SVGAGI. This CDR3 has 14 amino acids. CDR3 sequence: CASSPGWTNEKLSF. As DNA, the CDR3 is TGTGCCAGCAGTCCCGGCTGGACTAATGAAAAACTGTCTTTT.

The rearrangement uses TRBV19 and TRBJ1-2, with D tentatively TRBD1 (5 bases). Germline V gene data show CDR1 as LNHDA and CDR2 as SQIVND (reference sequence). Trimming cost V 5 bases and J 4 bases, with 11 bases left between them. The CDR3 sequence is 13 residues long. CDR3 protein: CASSPRGAYGYTF. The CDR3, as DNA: TGTGCCAGTAGTCCCCGTGGGGCCTATGGCTACACCTTC.

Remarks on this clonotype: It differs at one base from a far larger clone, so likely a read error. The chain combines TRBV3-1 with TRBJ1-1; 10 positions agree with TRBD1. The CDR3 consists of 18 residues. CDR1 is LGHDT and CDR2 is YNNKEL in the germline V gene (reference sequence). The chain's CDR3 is CASSPIPGQGSASTEDFF. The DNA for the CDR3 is TGTGCCAGCAGCCCGATCCCGGGACAGGGGAGCGCGTCAACTGAAGATTTCTTT.

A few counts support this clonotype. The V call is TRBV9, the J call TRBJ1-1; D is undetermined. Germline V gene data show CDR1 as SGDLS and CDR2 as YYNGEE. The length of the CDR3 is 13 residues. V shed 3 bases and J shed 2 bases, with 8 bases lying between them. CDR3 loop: CASSESYNTEAFF. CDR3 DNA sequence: TGTGCCAGCAGCGAAAGTTATAACACTGAAGCTTTCTTT. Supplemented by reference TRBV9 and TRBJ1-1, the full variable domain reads DSGVTQTPKHLITATGQRVTLRCSPRSGDLSVYWYQQSLDQGLQFLIQYYNGEERAKGNILERFSAQQFPDLHSELNLSSLELGDSALYFCASSESYNTEAFFGQGTRLTVV.

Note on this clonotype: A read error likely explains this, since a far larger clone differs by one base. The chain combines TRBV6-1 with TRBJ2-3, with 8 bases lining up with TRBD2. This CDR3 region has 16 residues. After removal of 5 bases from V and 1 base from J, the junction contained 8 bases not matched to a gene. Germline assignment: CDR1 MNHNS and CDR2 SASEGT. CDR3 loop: CASSFGGGPRTDTQYF. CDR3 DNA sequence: TGTGCCAGCAGTTTTGGCGGGGGGCCTCGCACAGATACGCAGTATTTT.

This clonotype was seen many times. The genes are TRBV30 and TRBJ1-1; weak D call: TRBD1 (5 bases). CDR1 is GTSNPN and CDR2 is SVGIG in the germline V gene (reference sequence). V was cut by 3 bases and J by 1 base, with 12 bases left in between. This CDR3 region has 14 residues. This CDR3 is CAWRAGWWNTEAFF. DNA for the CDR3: TGTGCCTGGAGGGCAGGGTGGTGGAACACTGAAGCTTTCTTT.

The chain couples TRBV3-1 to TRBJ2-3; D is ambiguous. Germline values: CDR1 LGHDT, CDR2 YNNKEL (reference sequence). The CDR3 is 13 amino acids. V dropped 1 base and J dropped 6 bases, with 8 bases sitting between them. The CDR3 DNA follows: TGTGCCAGCAGCCAAGGACTGGAGGATACGCAGTATTTT. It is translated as CASSQGLEDTQYF.